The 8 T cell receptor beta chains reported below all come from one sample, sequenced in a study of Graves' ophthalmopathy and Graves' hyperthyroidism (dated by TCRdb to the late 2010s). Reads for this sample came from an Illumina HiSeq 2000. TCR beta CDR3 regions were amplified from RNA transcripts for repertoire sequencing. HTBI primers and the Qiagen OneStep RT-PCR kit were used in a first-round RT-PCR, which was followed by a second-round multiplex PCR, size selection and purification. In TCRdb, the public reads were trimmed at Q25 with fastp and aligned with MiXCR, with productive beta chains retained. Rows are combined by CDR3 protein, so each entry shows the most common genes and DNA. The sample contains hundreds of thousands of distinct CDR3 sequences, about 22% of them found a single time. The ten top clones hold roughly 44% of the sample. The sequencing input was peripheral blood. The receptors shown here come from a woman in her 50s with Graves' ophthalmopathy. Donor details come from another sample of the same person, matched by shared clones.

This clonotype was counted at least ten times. The CDR3 coding sequence is TGTGCCAGCACCGCATCCGATAACACCGGGGAGCTGTTTTTT. This sequence encodes CASTASDNTGELFF. The chain employs TRBV6-5 and TRBJ2-2; D unclear. This CDR3 spans 14 amino acids. Germline CDR1 reads MNHEY; CDR2 reads SVGAGI. Trimming cost V 7 bases and J 2 bases, with 11 bases left between them.

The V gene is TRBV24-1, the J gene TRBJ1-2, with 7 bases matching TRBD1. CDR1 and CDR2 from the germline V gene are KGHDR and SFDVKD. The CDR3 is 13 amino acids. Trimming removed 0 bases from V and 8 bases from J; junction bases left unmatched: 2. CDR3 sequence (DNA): TGTGCCACCAGTGATTTGACAGGGGCAGGCTACACCTTC. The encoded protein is CATSDLTGAGYTF.

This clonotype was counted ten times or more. CDR3 protein: CASRLAGHYEQYF. Here the CDR3 DNA reads TGTGCCAGCAGGCTAGCGGGACACTACGAGCAGTACTTC. The V call is TRBV28, the J call TRBJ2-7; 9 nucleotides line up with TRBD2. Germline CDR1 reads MDHEN; CDR2 reads SYDVKM. The V segment lost 6 bases and the J segment 3 bases; nucleotides outside the gene matches: 3. This CDR3 spans 13 amino acids.

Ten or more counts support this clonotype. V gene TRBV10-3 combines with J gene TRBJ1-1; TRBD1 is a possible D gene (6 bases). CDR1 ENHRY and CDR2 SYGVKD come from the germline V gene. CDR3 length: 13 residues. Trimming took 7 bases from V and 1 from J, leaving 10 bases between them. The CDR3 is CAITRGQNTEAFF. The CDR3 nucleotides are TGTGCCATCACCCGGGGACAGAACACTGAAGCTTTCTTT.

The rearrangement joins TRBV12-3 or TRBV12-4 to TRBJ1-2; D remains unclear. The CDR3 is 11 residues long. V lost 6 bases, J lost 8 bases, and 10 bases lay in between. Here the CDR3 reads CASRSGLGYTF. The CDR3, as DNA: TGTGCCAGCAGGTCGGGGTTGGGCTACACCTTC.

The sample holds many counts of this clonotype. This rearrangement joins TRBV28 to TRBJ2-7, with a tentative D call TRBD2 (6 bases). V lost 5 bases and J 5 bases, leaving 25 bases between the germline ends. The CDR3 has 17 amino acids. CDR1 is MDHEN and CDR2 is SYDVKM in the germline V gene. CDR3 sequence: CASSLSYMTSSEHEQYF. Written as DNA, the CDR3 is TGTGCCAGCAGTCTCTCCTACATGACTAGTTCAGAGCACGAGCAGTACTTC.

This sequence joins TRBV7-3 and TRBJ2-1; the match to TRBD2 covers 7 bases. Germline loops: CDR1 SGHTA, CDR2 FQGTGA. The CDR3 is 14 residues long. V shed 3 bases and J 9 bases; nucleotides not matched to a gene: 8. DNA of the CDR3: TGTGCCAGCAGCTTGACCGGGACTAATGGTGAGCAGTTCTTC. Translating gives CASSLTGTNGEQFF. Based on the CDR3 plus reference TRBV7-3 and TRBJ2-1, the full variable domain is GAGVSQTPSNKVTEKGKYVELRCDPISGHTALYWYRQSLGQGPEFLIYFQGTGAADDSGLPNDRFFAVRPEGSVSTLKIQRTERGDSAVYLCASSLTGTNGEQFFGPGTRLTVL.

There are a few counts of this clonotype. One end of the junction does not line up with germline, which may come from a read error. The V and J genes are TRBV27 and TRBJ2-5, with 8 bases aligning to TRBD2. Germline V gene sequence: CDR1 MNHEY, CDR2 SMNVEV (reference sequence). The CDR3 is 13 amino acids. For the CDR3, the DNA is TGTGCCAGCAGTTTTAGAGCGGGGGAGACCCTGTACTTC. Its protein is CASSFRAGETLYF.